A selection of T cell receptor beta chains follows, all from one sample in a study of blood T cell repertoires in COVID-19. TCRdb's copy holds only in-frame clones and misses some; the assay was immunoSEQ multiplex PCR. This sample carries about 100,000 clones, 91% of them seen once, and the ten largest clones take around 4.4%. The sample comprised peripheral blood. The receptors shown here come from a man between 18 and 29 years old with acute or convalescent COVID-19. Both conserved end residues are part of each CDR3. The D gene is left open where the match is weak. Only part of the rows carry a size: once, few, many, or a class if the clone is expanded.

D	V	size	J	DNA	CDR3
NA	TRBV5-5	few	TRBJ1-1	TGTGCCAGCAGCTCTCCAGGGATCTTTGGCGTCACTGAAGCTTTCTTT	CASSSPGIFGVTEAFF
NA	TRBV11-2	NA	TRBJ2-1	TGTGCCAGCAGCTTAGCGGGGGGCTACTACAATGAGCAGTTCTTC	CASSLAGGYYNEQFF
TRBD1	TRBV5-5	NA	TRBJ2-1	TGTGCCAGCAGCTTGGGGGACAGGGGCTCCGATGAGCAGTTCTTC	CASSLGDRGSDEQFF
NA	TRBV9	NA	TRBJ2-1	TGTGCCAGCAGCGTTAGGCTCCAGGGCAGGGGTGAGCAGTTCTTC	CASSVRLQGRGEQFF
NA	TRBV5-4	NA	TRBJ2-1	TGTGCCAGCAGCCTCTCTAGTGAGCAGTTCTTC	CASSLSSEQFF
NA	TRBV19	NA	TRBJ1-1	TGTGCCAGTAGTATAGTGGGAGGGAACGGGGCTGAAGCTTTCTTT	CASSIVGGNGAEAFF
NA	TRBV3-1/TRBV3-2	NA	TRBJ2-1	TGTGCCAGCAGCCTAAACAATGAGCAGTTCTTC	CASSLNNEQFF
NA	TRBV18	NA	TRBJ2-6	TGTGCCAGCTCACAAAAGAGAGGGTCCGGGGCCAACGTCCTGACTTTC	CASSQKRGSGANVLTF
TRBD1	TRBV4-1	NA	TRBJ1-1	TGCGCCAGCAGCCACACACCTTCAGGGGGGAACACTGAAGCTTTCTTT	CASSHTPSGGNTEAFF
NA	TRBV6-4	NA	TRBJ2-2	TGTGCCAGCAGTGCCTTGGCTAACACCGGGGAGCTGTTTTTT	CASSALANTGELFF
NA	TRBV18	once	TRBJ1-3	TGTGCCAGCTCACCGACAACAGGATGGAGCTCTGGAAACACCATATATTTT	CASSPTTGWSSGNTIYF
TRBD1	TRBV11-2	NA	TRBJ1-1	TGTGCCAGCAGCTTAGGACAGGGTTGGACTGAAGCTTTCTTT	CASSLGQGWTEAFF
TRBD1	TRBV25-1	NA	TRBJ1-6	TGTGCCAGCACCAGGGACAGAAATTCACCCCTCCACTTT	CASTRDRNSPLHF
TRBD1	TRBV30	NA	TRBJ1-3	TGTGCCTGGAGTGCCGGGACAGGGCTTCGAAACACCATATATTTT	CAWSAGTGLRNTIYF
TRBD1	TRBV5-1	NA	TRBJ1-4	TGCGCCAGCAGCCCGGACAGGGGGCGAACTAATGAAAAACTGTTTTTT	CASSPDRGRTNEKLFF
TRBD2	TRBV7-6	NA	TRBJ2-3	TGTGCCAGCAGCCCACCGACTAGCGGGGGACTCAGGCGTAGCACAGATACGCAGTATTTT	CASSPPTSGGLRRSTDTQYF
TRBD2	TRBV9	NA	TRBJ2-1	TGTGCCAGCAGCGGCGTTGGGGCTAGCGGGGCCCGGAAGGGAGAGTTCTTC	CASSGVGASGARKGEFF
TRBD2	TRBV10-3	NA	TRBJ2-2	TGTGCCATCAGGGTTGGGAGCGGGGACACCGGGGAGCTGTTTTTT	CAIRVGSGDTGELFF
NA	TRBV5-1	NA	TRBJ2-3	TGCGCCAGCAGCTTCGGGGCAGATACGCAGTATTTT	CASSFGADTQYF
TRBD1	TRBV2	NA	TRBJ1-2	TGTGCCAGCAGGGAGCCGGGACAGCTGATCTATGGCTACACCTTC	CASREPGQLIYGYTF
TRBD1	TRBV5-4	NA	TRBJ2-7	TGTGCCAGCAGGCGGGACAGGGCGGGCGAGCAGTACTTC	CASRRDRAGEQYF
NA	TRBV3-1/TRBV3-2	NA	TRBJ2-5	TGTGCCAGCGTCGGGATGGGGAAAGAGACCCAGTACTTC	CASVGMGKETQYF
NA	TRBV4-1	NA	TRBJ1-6	TGCGCCAGCAGCCAAGAAGCCCAAGGGGCATCACCCCTCCACTTT	CASSQEAQGASPLHF
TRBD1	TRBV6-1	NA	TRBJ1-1	TGTGCCAGCAGTGATGACCCGATACAGGGGGTCACTGAAGCTTTCTTT	CASSDDPIQGVTEAFF
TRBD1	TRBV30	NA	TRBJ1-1	TGTGCCTGGAGGGATTACACAGGGGGCCCAGGGGCTTTCTTT	CAWRDYTGGPGAFF
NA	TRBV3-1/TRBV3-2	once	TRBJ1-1	TGTGCCAGCAGCCTGGACAGTGTGAACACTGAAGCTTTCTTT	CASSLDSVNTEAFF
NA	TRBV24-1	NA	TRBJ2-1	TGTGCCACCAGTGATTTGAACGGTAGAGACAATGAGCAGTTCTTC	CATSDLNGRDNEQFF
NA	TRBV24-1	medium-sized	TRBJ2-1	TGTGCCACCAGGGGCACAGGAAGAAGACAGTTCTTC	CATRGTGRRQFF
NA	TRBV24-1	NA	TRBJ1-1	TGTGCCACCAGTGATCCTCGGGAGGCTGAAGCTTTCTTT	CATSDPREAEAFF
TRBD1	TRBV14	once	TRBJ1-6	TGTGCCAGCAGCGGGGACAGGGGTTATTCACCCCTCCACTTT	CASSGDRGYSPLHF
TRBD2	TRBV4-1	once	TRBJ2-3	TGCGCCAGCAGCGCGGAGGGAGCGGGGGATACGCAGTATTTT	CASSAEGAGDTQYF
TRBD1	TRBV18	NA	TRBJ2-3	TGTGCCAGCTCACCCGGGACAGGCTCCGTGAATACGCAGTATTTT	CASSPGTGSVNTQYF
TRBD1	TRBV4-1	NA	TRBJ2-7	TGCGCTAGCAGCCAAGACGGATCCGGACAGGGGGTGGACGAGCAGTACTTC	CASSQDGSGQGVDEQYF
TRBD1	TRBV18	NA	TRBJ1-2	TGTGCCAGCTCACTCACAGGGGACTATGGCTACACCTTC	CASSLTGDYGYTF
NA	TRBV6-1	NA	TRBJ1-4	TGTGCCAGCAGTGATGGCCAGGGAAGTGAAAAACTGTTTTTT	CASSDGQGSEKLFF
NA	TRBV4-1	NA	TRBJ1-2	TGCGCCAGCAGCCAAGACCCGGGTCCAAAAGCCTATGGCTACACCTTC	CASSQDPGPKAYGYTF
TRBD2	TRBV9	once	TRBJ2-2	TGTGCCAGCAGCCCAGGGAAGGGACTAGCGGGAATCACCGGGGAGCTGTTTTTT	CASSPGKGLAGITGELFF
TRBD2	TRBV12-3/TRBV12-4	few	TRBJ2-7	TGTGCCAGCAGGCGGGGGGGCTCCTACGAGCAGTACTTC	CASRRGGSYEQYF
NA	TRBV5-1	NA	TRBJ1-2	TGCGCCAGCAGCTTGGAGGGGGATTATGGCTACACCTTC	CASSLEGDYGYTF
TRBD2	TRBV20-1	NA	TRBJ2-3	TGCAGTGCTAGTAAGCGGGAGGGCACAGATACGCAGTATTTT	CSASKREGTDTQYF
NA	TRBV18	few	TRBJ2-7	TGTGCCAGCTCACCGGACATGAGCTCCTACGAGCAGTACTTC	CASSPDMSSYEQYF
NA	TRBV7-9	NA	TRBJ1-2	TGTGCCAGCAGCTCAGGGTGGGAAAACTATGGCTACACCTTC	CASSSGWENYGYTF
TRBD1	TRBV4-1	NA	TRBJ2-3	TGCGCCAGCAGCCCCAGGCCCGGGACAGGGGTAACAGATACGCAGTATTTT	CASSPRPGTGVTDTQYF
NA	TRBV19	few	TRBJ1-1	TGTGCCAGTGGCGGGGGCACTGAAGCTTTCTTT	CASGGGTEAFF
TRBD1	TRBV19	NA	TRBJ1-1	TGTGCCAGTAGTGTGGGACAGCCGAACACTGAAGCTTTCTTT	CASSVGQPNTEAFF
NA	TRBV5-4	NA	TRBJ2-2	TGTGCCAGCAGCACTTCAAACACCGGGGAGCTGTTTTTT	CASSTSNTGELFF
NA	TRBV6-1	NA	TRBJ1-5	TGTGCCAGCAGTGACGGGTATAGCAATCAGCCCCAGCATTTT	CASSDGYSNQPQHF
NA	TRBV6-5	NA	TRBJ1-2	TGTGCCAGCAAAAAGTCGGGACTGACTAACTATGGCTACACCTTC	CASKKSGLTNYGYTF
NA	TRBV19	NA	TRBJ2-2	TGTGCCAGTAGAGATAGGGGGGGGCTGTTTTTT	CASRDRGGLFF
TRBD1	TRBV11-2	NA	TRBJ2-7	TGTGCCAGCAGCCAGGACAGGGCAGACTACGAGCAGTACTTC	CASSQDRADYEQYF
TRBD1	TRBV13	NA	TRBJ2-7	TGTGCCAGCAGCCTCACTAAGGACAGGGGACGCTACGAGCAGTACTTC	CASSLTKDRGRYEQYF
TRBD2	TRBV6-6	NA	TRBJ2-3	TGTGCCAGCAGTCAAAGGACTAGCGGGGGTTCAGATACGCAGTATTTT	CASSQRTSGGSDTQYF
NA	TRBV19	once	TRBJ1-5	TGTGCCAGTAGTATCGTCGGGGGTTCGGCTCAGCCCCAGCATTTT	CASSIVGGSAQPQHF
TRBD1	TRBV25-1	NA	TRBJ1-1	TGTGCCAGCAGTGATCGCCCGAACAGGGGATTGTACACTGAAGCTTTCTTT	CASSDRPNRGLYTEAFF
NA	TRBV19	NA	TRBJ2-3	TGTGCCAGTATAGGGGGGGCCAGAAAGCAGTATTTT	CASIGGARKQYF
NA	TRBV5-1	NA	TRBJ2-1	TGCGCCAGCAGCTTGGGGTCGGGGAGCTCCTACAATGAGCAGTTCTTC	CASSLGSGSSYNEQFF
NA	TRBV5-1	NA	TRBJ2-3	TGCGCCAGCAGCTTGGAAACTTTGCGGGATAGGCAGTATTTT	CASSLETLRDRQYF